This entry is about one TCR beta chain. This sample was included in a study of technical replicates of blood from a few donors. TCRdb's table, derived via immunoSEQ multiplex PCR, lists solely in-frame clones and lacks some. The repertoire includes 100,000 or so clones, around 96% of them detected once, and around 0.21% sits in the top ten. This sequence originates from a human donor in good health. The sample taken for sequencing was T cells isolated from PBMCs.

In nucleotides, the CDR3 is TGTGCCAGCAGCAAAGCGACAGGAGCCACAACTAATGAAAAACTGTTTTTT. Protein sequence: CASSKATGATTNEKLFF. The chain joins TRBV5-6 to TRBJ1-4; possibly TRBD1 for D (6 bases). Germline CDR1 SGHDT, CDR2 YYEEEE. V lost 4 bases and J 0 bases, leaving 16 bases between the germline ends. CDR3 size: 17 residues.